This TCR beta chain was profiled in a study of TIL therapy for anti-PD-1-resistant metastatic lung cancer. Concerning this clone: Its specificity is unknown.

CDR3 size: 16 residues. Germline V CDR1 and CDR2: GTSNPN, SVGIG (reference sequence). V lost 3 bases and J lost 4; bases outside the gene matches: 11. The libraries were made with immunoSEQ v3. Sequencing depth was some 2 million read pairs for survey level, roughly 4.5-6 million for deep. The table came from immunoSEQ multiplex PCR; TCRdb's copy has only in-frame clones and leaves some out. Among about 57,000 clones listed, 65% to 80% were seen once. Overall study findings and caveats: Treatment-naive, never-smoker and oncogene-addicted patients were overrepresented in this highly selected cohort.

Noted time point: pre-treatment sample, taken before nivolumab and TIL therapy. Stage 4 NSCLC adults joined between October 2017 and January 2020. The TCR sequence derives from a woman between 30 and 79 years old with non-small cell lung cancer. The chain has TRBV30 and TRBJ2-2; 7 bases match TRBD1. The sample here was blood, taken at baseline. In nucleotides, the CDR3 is TGTGCCTGGAGGGGGACGGGACAGTTTCTCACCGGGGAGCTGTTTTTT. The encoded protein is CAWRGTGQFLTGELFF.